This T cell receptor beta chain was recorded in a study of blood T cell repertoires in COVID-19. Study-level information: The United States, Italy and Spain supplied acute and convalescent COVID-19 samples.

TCRdb keeps only in-frame clones here, not all; method: immunoSEQ multiplex PCR. The table has about 77,000 clones, more than 80% seen once. This clone was seen a few times. The trim removed 5 bases at V and 6 bases at J, leaving 3 bases unmatched. Germline CDR1 is MRHNA and CDR2 is SNTAGT. CDR3 size: 14 residues. The sequenced sample consisted of peripheral blood. The chain links TRBV6-4 to TRBJ2-3, with TRBD2 identical over 12 bases. The sequence was collected from a woman in her sixties or seventies with acute or convalescent COVID-19. The chain's CDR3 is CASSQLAGGDTQYF. CDR3 bases: TGTGCCAGCAGTCAACTAGCGGGGGGCGATACGCAGTATTTT.